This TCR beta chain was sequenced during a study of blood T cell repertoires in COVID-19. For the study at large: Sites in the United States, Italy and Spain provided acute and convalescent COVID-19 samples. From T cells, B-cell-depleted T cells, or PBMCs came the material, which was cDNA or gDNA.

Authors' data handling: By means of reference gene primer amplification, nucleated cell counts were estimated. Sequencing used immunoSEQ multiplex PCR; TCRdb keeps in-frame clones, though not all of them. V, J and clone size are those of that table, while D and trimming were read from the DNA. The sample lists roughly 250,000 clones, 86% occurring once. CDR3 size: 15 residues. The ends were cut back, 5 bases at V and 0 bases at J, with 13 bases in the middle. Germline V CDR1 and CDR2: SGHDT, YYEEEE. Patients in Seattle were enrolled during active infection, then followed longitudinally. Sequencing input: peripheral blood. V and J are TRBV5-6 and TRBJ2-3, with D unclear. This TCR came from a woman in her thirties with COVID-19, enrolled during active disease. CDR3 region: CASSPPGPSTDTQYF. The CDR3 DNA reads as TGTGCCAGCAGTCCCCCGGGTCCTAGCACAGATACGCAGTATTTT. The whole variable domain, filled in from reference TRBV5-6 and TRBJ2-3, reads DAGVTQSPTHLIKTRGQQVTLRCSPKSGHDTVSWYQQALGQGPQFIFQYYEEEERQRGNFPDRFSGHQFPNYSSELNVNALLLGDSALYLCASSPPGPSTDTQYFGPGTRLTVL.